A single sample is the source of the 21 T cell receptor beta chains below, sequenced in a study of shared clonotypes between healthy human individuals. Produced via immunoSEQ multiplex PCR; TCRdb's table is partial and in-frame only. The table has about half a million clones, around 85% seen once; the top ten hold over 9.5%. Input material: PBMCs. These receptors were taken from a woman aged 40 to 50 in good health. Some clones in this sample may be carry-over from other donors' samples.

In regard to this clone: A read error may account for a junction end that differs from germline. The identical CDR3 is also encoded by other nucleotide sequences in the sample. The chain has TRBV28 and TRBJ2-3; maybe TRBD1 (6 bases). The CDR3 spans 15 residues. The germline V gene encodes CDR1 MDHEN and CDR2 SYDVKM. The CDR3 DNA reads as TGTGCCAGCAGTTCACCAGACAGGCGCCGGGATACACAGTATTTT. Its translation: CASSSPDRRRDTQYF.

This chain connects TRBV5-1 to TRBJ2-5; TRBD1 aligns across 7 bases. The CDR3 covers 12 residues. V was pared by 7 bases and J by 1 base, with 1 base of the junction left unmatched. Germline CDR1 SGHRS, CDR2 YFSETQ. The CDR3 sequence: CASGQVQETQYF. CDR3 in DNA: TGCGCCAGCGGACAGGTCCAAGAGACCCAGTACTTC.

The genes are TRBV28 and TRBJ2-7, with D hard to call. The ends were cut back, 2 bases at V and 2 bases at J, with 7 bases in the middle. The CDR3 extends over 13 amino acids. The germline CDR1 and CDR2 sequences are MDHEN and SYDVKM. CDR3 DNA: TGTGCCAGCAGTTTAGACAATACCTACGAGCAGTACTTC. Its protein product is CASSLDNTYEQYF.

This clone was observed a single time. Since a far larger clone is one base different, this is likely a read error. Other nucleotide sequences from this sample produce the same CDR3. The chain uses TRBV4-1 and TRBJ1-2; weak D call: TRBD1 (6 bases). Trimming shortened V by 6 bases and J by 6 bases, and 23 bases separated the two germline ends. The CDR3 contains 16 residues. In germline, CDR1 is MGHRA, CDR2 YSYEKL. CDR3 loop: CASSLTGAQVIDGYTF. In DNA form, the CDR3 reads TGCGCCAGCAGTCTCACGGGGGCCCAAGTTATAGATGGCTACACCTTC.

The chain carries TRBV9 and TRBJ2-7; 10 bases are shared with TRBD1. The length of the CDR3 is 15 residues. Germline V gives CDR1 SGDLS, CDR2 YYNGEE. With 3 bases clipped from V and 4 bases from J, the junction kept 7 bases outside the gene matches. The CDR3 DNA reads TGTGCCAGCAGCGCCCGACAGGGGGCCGGGTACGAGCAGTACTTC. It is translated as CASSARQGAGYEQYF.

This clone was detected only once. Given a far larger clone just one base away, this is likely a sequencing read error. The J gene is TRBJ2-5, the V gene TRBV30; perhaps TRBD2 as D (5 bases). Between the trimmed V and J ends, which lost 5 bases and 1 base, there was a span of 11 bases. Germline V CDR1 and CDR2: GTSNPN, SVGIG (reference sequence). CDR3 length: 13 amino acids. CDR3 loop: CAWGYSAQETQYF. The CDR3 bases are TGTGCCTGGGGTTATAGCGCCCAAGAGACCCAGTACTTC.

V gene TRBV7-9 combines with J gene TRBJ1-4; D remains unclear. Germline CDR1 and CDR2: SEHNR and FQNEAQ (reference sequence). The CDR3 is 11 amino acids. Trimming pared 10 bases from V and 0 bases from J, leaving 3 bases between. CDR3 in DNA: TGTGCCACTTCAACTAATGAAAAACTGTTTTTT. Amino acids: CATSTNEKLFF.

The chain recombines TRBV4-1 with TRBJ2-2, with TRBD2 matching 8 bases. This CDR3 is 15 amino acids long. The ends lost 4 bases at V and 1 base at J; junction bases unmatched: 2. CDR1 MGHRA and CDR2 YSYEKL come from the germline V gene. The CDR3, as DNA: TGCGCCAGCAGCCCGGGACTAGTGAACACCGGGGAGCTGTTTTTT. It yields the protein CASSPGLVNTGELFF.

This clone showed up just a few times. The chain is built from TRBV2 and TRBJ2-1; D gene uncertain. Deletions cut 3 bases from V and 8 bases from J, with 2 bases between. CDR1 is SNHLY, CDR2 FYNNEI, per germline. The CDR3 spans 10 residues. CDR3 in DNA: TGTGCCAGCAGTGACTATGAGCAGTTCTTC. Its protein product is CASSDYEQFF.

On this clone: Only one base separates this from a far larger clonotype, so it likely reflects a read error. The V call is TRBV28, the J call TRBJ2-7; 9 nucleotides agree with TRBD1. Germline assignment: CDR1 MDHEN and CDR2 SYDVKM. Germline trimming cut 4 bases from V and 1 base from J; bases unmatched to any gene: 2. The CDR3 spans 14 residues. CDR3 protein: CASSYRGRSYEQYF. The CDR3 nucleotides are TGTGCCAGCAGTTACAGGGGGCGATCCTACGAGCAGTACTTC.

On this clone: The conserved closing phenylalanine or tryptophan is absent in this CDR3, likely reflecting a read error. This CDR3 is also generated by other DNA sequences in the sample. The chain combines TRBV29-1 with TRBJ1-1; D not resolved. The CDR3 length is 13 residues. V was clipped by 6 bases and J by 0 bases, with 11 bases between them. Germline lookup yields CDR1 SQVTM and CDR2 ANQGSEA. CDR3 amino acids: CSVVPSMNTEAFS. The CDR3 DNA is TGCAGCGTCGTTCCCTCTATGAACACTGAAGCTTTCTCT.

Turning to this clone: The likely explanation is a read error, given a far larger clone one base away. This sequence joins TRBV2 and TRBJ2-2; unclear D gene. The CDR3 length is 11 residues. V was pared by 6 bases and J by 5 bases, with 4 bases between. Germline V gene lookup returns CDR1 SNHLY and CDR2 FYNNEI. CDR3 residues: CASRLTGELFF. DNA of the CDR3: TGTGCCAGCAGACTGACCGGGGAGCTGTTTTTT. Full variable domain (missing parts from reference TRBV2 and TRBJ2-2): EPEVTQTPSHQVTQMGQEVILRCVPISNHLYFYWYRQILGQKVEFLVSFYNNEISEKSEIFDDQFSVERPDGSNFTLKIRSTKLEDSAMYFCASRLTGELFFGEGSRLTVL.

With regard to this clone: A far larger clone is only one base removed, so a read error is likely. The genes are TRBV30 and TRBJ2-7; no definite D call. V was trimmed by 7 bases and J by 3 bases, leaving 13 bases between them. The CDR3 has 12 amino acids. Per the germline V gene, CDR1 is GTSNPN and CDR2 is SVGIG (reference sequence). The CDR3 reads CALGRHLYEQYF. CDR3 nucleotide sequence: TGTGCCTTGGGTCGACACCTCTACGAGCAGTACTTC.

The CDR3 reads CASSYTGRTEAFF. DNA for the CDR3: TGTGCCAGCAGTTATACGGGGAGGACTGAAGCTTTCTTT. V gene TRBV6-6 combines with J gene TRBJ1-1; D unclear. Between the trimmed V and J ends, which lost 3 bases and 5 bases, there was a span of 10 bases. The CDR3 extends over 13 amino acids. Germline lookup yields CDR1 MNHNY and CDR2 SVGAGI (reference sequence).

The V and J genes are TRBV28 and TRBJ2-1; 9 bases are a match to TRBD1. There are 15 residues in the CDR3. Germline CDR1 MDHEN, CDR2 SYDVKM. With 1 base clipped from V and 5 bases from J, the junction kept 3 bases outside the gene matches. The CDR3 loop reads CASSLYRGLDNEQFF. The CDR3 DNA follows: TGTGCCAGCAGTTTATACAGGGGGCTCGACAATGAGCAGTTCTTC.

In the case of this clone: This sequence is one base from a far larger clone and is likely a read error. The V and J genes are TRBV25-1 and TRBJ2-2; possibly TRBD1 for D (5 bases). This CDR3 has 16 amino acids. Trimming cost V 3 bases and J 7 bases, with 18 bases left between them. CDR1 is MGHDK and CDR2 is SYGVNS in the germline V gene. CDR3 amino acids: CASSDLSGHNDGELFF. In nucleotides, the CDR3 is TGTGCCAGCAGTGATTTATCAGGACATAACGACGGGGAGCTGTTTTTT. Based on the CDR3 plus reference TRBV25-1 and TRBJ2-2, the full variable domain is EADIYQTPRYLVIGTGKKITLECSQTMGHDKMYWYQQDPGMELHLIHYSYGVNSTEKGDLSSESTVSRIRTEHFPLTLESARPSHTSQYLCASSDLSGHNDGELFFGEGSRLTVL.

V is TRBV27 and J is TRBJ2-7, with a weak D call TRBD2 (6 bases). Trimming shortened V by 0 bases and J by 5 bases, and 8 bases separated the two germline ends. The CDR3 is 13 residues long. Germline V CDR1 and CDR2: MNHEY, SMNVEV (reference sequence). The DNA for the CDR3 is TGTGCCAGCAGTTTATCGGGGGGAAACGAGCAGTACTTC. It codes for CASSLSGGNEQYF.

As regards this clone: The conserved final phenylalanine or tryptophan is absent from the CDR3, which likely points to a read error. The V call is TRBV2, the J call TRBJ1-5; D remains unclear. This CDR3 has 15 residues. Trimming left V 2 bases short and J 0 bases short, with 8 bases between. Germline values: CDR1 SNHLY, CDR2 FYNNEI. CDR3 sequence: CASSEFRYSNQPQHL. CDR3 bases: TGTGCCAGCAGTGAATTCCGGTATAGCAATCAGCCCCAGCATCTT.

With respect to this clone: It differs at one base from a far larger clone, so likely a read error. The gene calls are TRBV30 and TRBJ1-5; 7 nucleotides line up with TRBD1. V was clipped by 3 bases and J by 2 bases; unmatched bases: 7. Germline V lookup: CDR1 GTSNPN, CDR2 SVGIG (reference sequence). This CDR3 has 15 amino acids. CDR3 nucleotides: TGTGCCTGGAGCCCTCGGACAGGAGGCAATCAGCCCCAGCATTTT. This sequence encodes CAWSPRTGGNQPQHF.

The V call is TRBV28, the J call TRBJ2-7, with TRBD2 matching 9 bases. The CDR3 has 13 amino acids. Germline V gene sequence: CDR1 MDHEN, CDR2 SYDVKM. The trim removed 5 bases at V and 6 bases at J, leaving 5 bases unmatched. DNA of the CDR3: TGTGCCAGCAGTAATAGCGGGAGAACCGAGCAGTACTTC. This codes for CASSNSGRTEQYF. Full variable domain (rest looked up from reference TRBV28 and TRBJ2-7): DVKVTQSSRYLVKRTGEKVFLECVQDMDHENMFWYRQDPGLGLRLIYFSYDVKMKEKGDIPEGYSVSREKKERFSLILESASTNQTSMYLCASSNSGRTEQYFGPGTRLTVT.

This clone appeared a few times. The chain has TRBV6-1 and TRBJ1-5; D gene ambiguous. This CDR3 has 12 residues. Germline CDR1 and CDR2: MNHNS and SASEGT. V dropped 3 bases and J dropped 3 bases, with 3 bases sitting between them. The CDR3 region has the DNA TGTGCCAGCAGTGAGGCCAATCAGCCCCAGCATTTT. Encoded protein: CASSEANQPQHF.